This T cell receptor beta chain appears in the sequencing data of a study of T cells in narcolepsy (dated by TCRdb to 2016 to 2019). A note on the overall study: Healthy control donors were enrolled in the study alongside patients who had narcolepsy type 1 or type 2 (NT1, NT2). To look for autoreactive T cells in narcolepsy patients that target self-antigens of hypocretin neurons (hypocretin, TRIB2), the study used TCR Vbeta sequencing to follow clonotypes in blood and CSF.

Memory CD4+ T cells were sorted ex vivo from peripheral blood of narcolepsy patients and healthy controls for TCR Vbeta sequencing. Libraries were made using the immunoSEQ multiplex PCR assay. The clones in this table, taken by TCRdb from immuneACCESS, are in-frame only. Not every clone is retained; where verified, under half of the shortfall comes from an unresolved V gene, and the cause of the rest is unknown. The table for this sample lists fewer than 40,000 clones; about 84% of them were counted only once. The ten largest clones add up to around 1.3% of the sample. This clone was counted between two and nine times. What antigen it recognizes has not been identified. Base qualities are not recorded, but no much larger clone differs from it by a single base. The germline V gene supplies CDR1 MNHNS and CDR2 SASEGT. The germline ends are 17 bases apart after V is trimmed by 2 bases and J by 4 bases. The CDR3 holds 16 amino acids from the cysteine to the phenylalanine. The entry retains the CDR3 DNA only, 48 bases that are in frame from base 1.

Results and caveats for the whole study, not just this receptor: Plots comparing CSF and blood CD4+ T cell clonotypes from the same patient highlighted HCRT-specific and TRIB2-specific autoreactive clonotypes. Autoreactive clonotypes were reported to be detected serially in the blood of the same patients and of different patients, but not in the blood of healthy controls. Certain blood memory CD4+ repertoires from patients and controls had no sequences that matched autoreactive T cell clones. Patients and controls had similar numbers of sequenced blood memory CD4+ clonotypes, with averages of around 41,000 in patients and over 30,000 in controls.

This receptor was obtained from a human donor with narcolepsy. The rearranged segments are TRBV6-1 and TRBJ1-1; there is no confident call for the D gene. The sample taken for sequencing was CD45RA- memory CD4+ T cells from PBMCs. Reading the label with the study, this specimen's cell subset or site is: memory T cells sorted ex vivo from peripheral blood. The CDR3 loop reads CASSEPYSHYGTEAFF. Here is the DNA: TGTGCCAGCAGTGAACCCTATTCCCATTATGGCACTGAAGCTTTCTTT.